The present entry profiles one T cell receptor (beta chain) with its context. Patients of the Seattle cohort, enrolled during active infection, were followed longitudinally. The entry originates in a study of blood T cell repertoires in COVID-19. Background on the study: Samples representing acute and convalescent COVID-19 were sourced from the United States, Italy and Spain. Sources were T cells, B-cell-depleted T cells, or PBMCs; the material itself was cDNA or gDNA.

TCRdb keeps only in-frame clones here, not all; method: immunoSEQ multiplex PCR. The sample has roughly 340,000 clones, 89% seen once. This CDR3 region has 16 residues. The V gene end was trimmed by 4 bases and the J gene end by 6 bases; junction bases not matched to a gene: 12. Germline V gene data show CDR1 as SGHNT and CDR2 as YYREEE (reference sequence). The origin of this receptor is a woman in her thirties with COVID-19, enrolled during active disease. The chain links TRBV5-4 to TRBJ2-3; 9 nucleotides agree with TRBD2. Sequenced input: peripheral blood. The CDR3 region is CASSPPRAGGKDTQYF. CDR3 nucleotides: TGTGCCAGCAGCCCCCCTCGCGCGGGAGGGAAGGATACGCAGTATTTT. Looking up the rest from reference TRBV5-4 and TRBJ2-3 gives the full variable domain: ETGVTQSPTHLIKTRGQQVTLRCSSQSGHNTVSWYQQALGQGPQFIFQYYREEENGRGNFPPRFSGLQFPNYSSELNVNALELDDSALYLCASSPPRAGGKDTQYFGPGTRLTVL.